This T cell receptor beta chain was sequenced in a study of response to subunit inactivated influenza vaccine (dated by TCRdb to 2016 to 2019). Regarding the research as a whole: Deep quantitative profiling of the T cell receptor repertoire was used in the study to follow responses to a trivalent subunit inactivated influenza vaccine. What the research found in general, with its limitations: According to the authors, only a limited number of new T cells may be recruited by each seasonal influenza vaccination.

Preparation of the library involved RT-PCR. The run used an Illumina HiSeq 2500. TCRdb itself trimmed the public reads at Q25 with fastp, ran MiXCR and retained productive beta chains. Rows matching on CDR3 protein sequence are summarized as one entry with the most common DNA and genes. This sample is represented by hundreds of thousands of distinct CDR3 sequences; around 16% of them were singletons. The ten top clones hold about 9.9% of the sample. A remark on this clonotype: Its antigen target is currently unknown. Base qualities were left out, and no much larger clone turns up one base away.

CDR3 length: 16 amino acids, cysteine to phenylalanine. The CDR3 DNA has 48 bases and is translated from base 1. Deletion took 1 base off V and 6 bases off J, with a span of 16 bases between the germline ends. The germline V gene encodes CDR1 MNHEY and CDR2 SVGAGI. Specimen: PBMCs from blood, collected 12 days after vaccination. The source is a man over 45 who received an inactivated influenza vaccine. Donor details come from another sample of the same person, matched by shared clones. The sequence joins TRBV6-5 to TRBJ2-4; TRBD1 is a weak D gene call, 6 bases matching. The nucleotide sequence reads as follows: TGTGCCAGCAGTTACTTTATGGACAGTAAAGGAAACATTCAGTACTTC. The resulting protein is CASSYFMDSKGNIQYF.